The 30 T cell receptor beta chains in this list originate from one sample, sequenced in a study of cytomegalovirus exposure and HLA in healthy donors. Measured with immunoSEQ multiplex PCR; TCRdb has only the in-frame clones, and not every one. The sample carries around 170,000 clones, around 85% recorded once. Specimen: PBMCs. Receptors were obtained from a man younger than 35 in good health and CMV-seropositive.

CDR3: CASSQGLGAGKLFF. Written as DNA, the CDR3 is TGCGCCAGCAGCCAGGGATTGGGGGCGGGAAAACTGTTTTTT. The rearrangement uses TRBV4-1 and TRBJ1-4; D perhaps matches TRBD1 (6 bases). Trimming stripped 3 bases from V and 10 bases from J, with 15 bases between. Germline assignment: CDR1 MGHRA and CDR2 YSYEKL. The CDR3 runs to 14 residues.

The chain carries TRBV28 and TRBJ2-3; 7 nucleotides align to TRBD2. Losses at the gene ends were 3 bases for V and 3 bases for J; bases not matched to a gene: 6. CDR3 length: 15 residues. CDR1 is MDHEN and CDR2 is SYDVKM in the germline V gene. DNA of the CDR3: TGTGCCAGCAGTTTGGGGGGGACGGAGACAGATACGCAGTATTTT. It encodes CASSLGGTETDTQYF.

This sequence joins TRBV5-1 and TRBJ1-4; D unclear. Germline values: CDR1 SGHRS, CDR2 YFSETQ. The V end lost 5 bases, the J end lost 2 bases, and 13 bases lay between the germline ends. The CDR3 consists of 15 residues. CDR3 protein: CASRSSGNTNEKLFF. For the CDR3, the DNA is TGCGCCAGCAGGTCCAGTGGTAACACTAATGAAAAACTGTTTTTT.

The chain is built from TRBV30 and TRBJ2-3; a weak D match, TRBD1 (6 bases). The CDR3 contains 12 residues. Looked up from germline, CDR1 is GTSNPN and CDR2 is SVGIG (reference sequence). The V end was cut by 2 bases, the J end by 4 bases, with 7 bases between. The CDR3 is CAWSPGADTQYF. The CDR3 nucleotides read TGTGCCTGGAGTCCAGGGGCAGATACGCAGTATTTT.

This chain connects TRBV25-1 to TRBJ2-1; 8 nucleotides match TRBD2. V was clipped by 9 bases and J by 10 bases; unmatched bases: 5. The CDR3 runs 11 residues. Germline lookup yields CDR1 MGHDK and CDR2 SYGVNS. The CDR3 here is CASGLASEQFF. Written as DNA, the CDR3 is TGTGCCAGTGGACTAGCATCCGAGCAGTTCTTC.

V gene TRBV18 combines with J gene TRBJ2-5; TRBD2 is a possible D gene (5 bases). This CDR3 contains 15 residues. With 5 bases removed from V and 4 bases from J, the gap between germline ends came to 17 bases. The germline CDR1 and CDR2 sequences are KGHSH and LQKENI. The CDR3 here is CASSTEVASRETQYF. The CDR3 DNA follows: TGTGCCAGCTCAACGGAGGTCGCGAGTCGAGAGACCCAGTACTTC.

The chain carries TRBV5-4 and TRBJ2-1; D is unresolved. The germline V gene has CDR1 SGHNT and CDR2 YYREEE (reference sequence). Trimming removed 4 bases from V and 1 base from J, with 12 bases in between. The CDR3 spans 15 residues. CDR3 amino acids: CASSPAPGSYNEQFF. CDR3 nucleotides: TGTGCCAGCAGCCCCGCCCCGGGTTCCTACAATGAGCAGTTCTTC.

V gene TRBV4-2 combines with J gene TRBJ2-1; D is perhaps TRBD2 (6 bases). The CDR3 has 12 amino acids. V was trimmed by 0 bases and J by 11 bases, leaving 8 bases between them. Germline V gene data show CDR1 as LGHNA and CDR2 as YNFKEQ. The CDR3 reads CASSQETSQQFF. DNA of the CDR3: TGTGCCAGCAGCCAAGAAACTAGCCAGCAGTTCTTC.

The chain uses TRBV28 and TRBJ2-7; possibly TRBD1 for D (5 bases). From germline, CDR1 is MDHEN and CDR2 SYDVKM. The CDR3 totals 13 residues. V gave up 2 bases and J gave up 2 bases, with 7 bases separating them. The DNA of the CDR3 is TGTGCCAGCAGTTTACCAGGGACCTACGAGCAGTACTTC. It codes for CASSLPGTYEQYF. Looking up the rest from reference TRBV28 and TRBJ2-7 gives the full variable domain: DVKVTQSSRYLVKRTGEKVFLECVQDMDHENMFWYRQDPGLGLRLIYFSYDVKMKEKGDIPEGYSVSREKKERFSLILESASTNQTSMYLCASSLPGTYEQYFGPGTRLTVT.

This rearrangement joins TRBV6-5 to TRBJ2-7, with TRBD2 matching 7 bases. Germline loops: CDR1 MNHEY, CDR2 SVGAGI. J gave up 3 bases and V 2 bases, and 4 bases lay outside the gene matches. The CDR3 is made up of 14 amino acids. The CDR3 bases are TGTGCCAGCAGTTACGGCGGGAGAATCTACGAGCAGTACTTC. This translates into CASSYGGRIYEQYF.

The genes are TRBV29-1 and TRBJ2-7, with 9 nucleotides matching TRBD2. The J segment lost 0 bases and the V segment lost 2 bases, leaving 8 bases of the junction unmatched. CDR1 SQVTM and CDR2 ANQGSEA come from the germline V gene. The CDR3 runs 16 residues. CDR3 amino acids: CSVEIRRTSASYEQYF. Here the CDR3 DNA reads TGCAGCGTTGAAATAAGGAGGACTAGCGCCTCCTACGAGCAGTACTTC.

V gene TRBV28 combines with J gene TRBJ1-1, with 8 bases that match TRBD1. Germline CDR1 reads MDHEN; CDR2 reads SYDVKM. The CDR3 is made up of 16 amino acids. V shed 4 bases and J 1 base; nucleotides not matched to a gene: 8. The CDR3 loop is CASSSGQVGTNTEAFF. The CDR3 coding sequence is TGTGCCAGCAGTTCGGGACAGGTGGGTACGAACACTGAAGCTTTCTTT.

The genes are TRBV11-2 and TRBJ2-2; tentatively, D is TRBD2 (6 bases). V was shortened by 4 bases and J by 8 bases, with 14 bases between the two germline ends. CDR3 length: 14 amino acids. Germline CDR1 SGHAT, CDR2 FQNNGV. The CDR3 sequence is CASSWGVSGGELFF. CDR3 coding DNA: TGTGCCAGCAGCTGGGGGGTCAGCGGAGGGGAGCTGTTTTTT.

This sequence joins TRBV19 and TRBJ2-7, with D perhaps matching TRBD2 (6 bases). Between the trimmed V and J ends, which lost 8 bases and 1 base, there was a span of 21 bases. The germline CDR1 and CDR2 sequences are LNHDA and SQIVND (reference sequence). This CDR3 has 16 amino acids. The chain's CDR3 is CASSPLGRDGSYEQYF. The CDR3, as DNA: TGTGCCAGTTCTCCTCTAGGGCGGGACGGTTCCTACGAGCAGTACTTC. Drawing the rest from reference TRBV19 and TRBJ2-7, the complete variable domain is DGGITQSPKYLFRKEGQNVTLSCEQNLNHDAMYWYRQDPGQGLRLIYYSQIVNDFQKGDIAEGYSVSREKKESFPLTVTSAQKNPTAFYLCASSPLGRDGSYEQYFGPGTRLTVT.

The V gene is TRBV5-6, the J gene TRBJ2-2, with a possible D match to TRBD1 (6 bases). Trimming removed 2 bases from V and 0 bases from J, with 8 bases in between. Germline V gene lookup returns CDR1 SGHDT and CDR2 YYEEEE. The CDR3 has 15 amino acids. The CDR3 sequence: CASSFRQANTGELFF. The CDR3 nucleotides are TGTGCCAGCAGCTTCCGACAGGCGAACACCGGGGAGCTGTTTTTT.

This clone was seen at least ten times. The chain uses TRBV30 and TRBJ1-5; 12 bases line up with TRBD1. The CDR3 has 17 residues. From germline, CDR1 is GTSNPN and CDR2 SVGIG (reference sequence). Losses at the gene ends were 0 bases for V and 7 bases for J; bases not matched to a gene: 10. The CDR3, as DNA: TGTGCCTGGAGTGTTCCTCGAAGGGACAGGGGGCACCAGCCCCAGCATTTT. Protein product: CAWSVPRRDRGHQPQHF.

Worth noting for this clone: Other DNA sequences in this sample translate to the same CDR3. The chain recombines TRBV9 with TRBJ2-6; a weak D match, TRBD1 (6 bases). V was clipped by 4 bases and J by 4 bases, with 15 bases between them. CDR3 size: 16 residues. Germline V gene sequence: CDR1 SGDLS, CDR2 YYNGEE. In DNA form, the CDR3 reads TGTGCCAGCAGCCCGAGATGGACAGCGGGGGCCAACGTCCTGACTTTC. Translation: CASSPRWTAGANVLTF.

The V gene is TRBV7-2, the J gene TRBJ1-5, with TRBD1 as a possible D gene (6 bases). Trimming removed 1 base at V and 3 bases at J, with 13 bases between. Germline CDR1 is SGHTA and CDR2 is FQGNSA. This CDR3 is 16 amino acids long. The chain's CDR3 is CASSLVSGASNQPQHF. CDR3 coding DNA: TGTGCCAGCAGCTTAGTTTCAGGGGCATCCAATCAGCCCCAGCATTTT. Filled out from reference TRBV7-2 and TRBJ1-5, the complete variable domain reads GAGVSQSPSNKVTEKGKDVELRCDPISGHTALYWYRQSLGQGLEFLIYFQGNSAPDKSGLPSDRFSAERTGGSVSTLTIQRTQQEDSAVYLCASSLVSGASNQPQHFGDGTRLSIL.

Comment on this clone: The junction departs from the called germline gene at one end, perhaps through a read error. The CDR3 here is CVSSPGGFLSSGNTIYF. CDR3 DNA: TGTGTCAGCAGCCCCGGGGGATTCCTGAGCTCTGGAAACACCATATATTTT. The chain uses TRBV7-6 and TRBJ1-3, with TRBD1 as a possible D gene (5 bases). Germline values: CDR1 SGHVS, CDR2 FNYEAQ. The CDR3 is 17 amino acids. Full variable domain (rest looked up from reference TRBV7-6 and TRBJ1-3): GAGVSQSPRYKVTKRGQDVALRCDPISGHVSLYWYRQALGQGPEFLTYFNYEAQQDKSGLPNDRFSAERPEGSISTLTIQRTEQRDSAMYRCVSSPGGFLSSGNTIYFGEGSWLTVV.

The chain carries TRBV2 and TRBJ2-6; D is perhaps TRBD1 (5 bases). CDR3 length: 17 residues. Germline CDR1 reads SNHLY; CDR2 reads FYNNEI. V was trimmed by 8 bases and J by 2 bases, leaving 19 bases between them. The DNA of the CDR3 is TGTGCCAGCCTCAGGGATTACAGTCTTACTGGGGCCAACGTCCTGACTTTC. Amino acids: CASLRDYSLTGANVLTF.

This clone has a single count. The chain joins TRBV28 to TRBJ2-7; 7 bases align to TRBD1. V gave up 6 bases and J gave up 1 base; unmatched junction bases: 6. Germline assignment: CDR1 MDHEN and CDR2 SYDVKM. This CDR3 is built from 14 residues. The CDR3 here is CASRRGGPSYEQYF. The CDR3 DNA sequence: TGTGCCAGCAGGAGAGGGGGCCCATCCTACGAGCAGTACTTC.

The chain uses TRBV29-1 and TRBJ1-2, with a weak D call TRBD1 (6 bases). This CDR3 contains 10 residues. V lost 7 bases to trimming and J lost 8 bases, with 11 bases between them. CDR1 is SQVTM and CDR2 is ANQGSEA in the germline V gene. In DNA, the CDR3 is TGCAGCGCCATCACAGGGGGCTACACCTTC. This encodes CSAITGGYTF.

This clone was counted once. The rearrangement uses TRBV5-6 and TRBJ2-1; 7 positions agree with TRBD1. V trimming: 0 bases; J trimming: 3 bases; junction bases outside the gene matches: 3. The germline CDR1 and CDR2 sequences are SGHDT and YYEEEE. CDR3 length equals 15 residues. CDR3 coding DNA: TGTGCCAGCAGCTTGGCAGGGGGAAACTACAATGAGCAGTTCTTC. Translation gives CASSLAGGNYNEQFF.

The chain couples TRBV27 to TRBJ2-3; D might be TRBD2 (5 bases). CDR3 length equals 15 residues. The V gene's germline CDR1 is MNHEY and CDR2 SMNVEV (reference sequence). V shed 6 bases and J shed 1 base, with 14 bases lying between them. The CDR3 protein is CASRFGVSGTDTQYF. CDR3 nucleotide sequence: TGTGCCAGCAGATTTGGCGTTAGCGGCACAGATACGCAGTATTTT.

Comments on this clone: Additional DNA sequences in this sample encode the identical CDR3. The genes are TRBV6-5 and TRBJ2-7, with TRBD1 matching 12 bases. Looked up from germline, CDR1 is MNHEY and CDR2 is SVGAGI. The CDR3 contains 12 residues. Losses at the gene ends were 8 bases for V and 5 bases for J; bases not matched to a gene: 1. The CDR3 DNA sequence: TGTGCCAGCCGGGACAGGGGGCACGAGCAGTACTTC. It codes for CASRDRGHEQYF.

V gene TRBV11-2 combines with J gene TRBJ1-2; D not resolved. The germline gives CDR1 SGHAT, CDR2 FQNNGV. The CDR3 is made up of 14 amino acids. With 1 base removed from V and 1 base from J, the gap between germline ends came to 7 bases. Here the CDR3 reads CASSLGVLNYGYTF. The CDR3 DNA is TGTGCCAGCAGCTTAGGAGTTCTTAACTATGGCTACACCTTC. The full variable domain, in which reference TRBV11-2 and TRBJ1-2 provide the parts outside the CDR3, is EAGVAQSPRYKIIEKRQSVAFWCNPISGHATLYWYQQILGQGPKLLIQFQNNGVVDDSQLPKDRFSAERLKGVDSTLKIQPAKLEDSAVYLCASSLGVLNYGYTFGSGTRLTVV.

The chain joins TRBV15 to TRBJ1-5, with 7 bases that match TRBD1. J gave up 2 bases and V 8 bases, and 9 bases lay outside the gene matches. Germline values: CDR1 LNHNV, CDR2 YYDKDF (reference sequence). This CDR3 region has 15 residues. As DNA, the CDR3 is TGTGCCACCGGAGGGGGCCATGGAGGCAATCAGCCCCAGCATTTT. This gives the protein CATGGGHGGNQPQHF.

V and J are TRBV6-5 and TRBJ2-7; TRBD2 is a possible D gene (5 bases). Trimming took 2 bases from V and 5 from J, leaving 7 bases between them. Germline V gene lookup returns CDR1 MNHEY and CDR2 SVGAGI. CDR3 length: 12 residues. The CDR3 region is CASSYTGNEQYF. CDR3 DNA sequence: TGTGCCAGCAGTTACACGGGAAACGAGCAGTACTTC.

The V gene is TRBV5-8, the J gene TRBJ2-5; D is possibly TRBD2 (6 bases). The germline CDR1 and CDR2 sequences are SGHTS and YDEGEE. Trimming stripped 7 bases from V and 5 bases from J, with 21 bases between. This CDR3 region has 15 residues. In DNA form, the CDR3 reads TGTGCCAGCTCCGGGGCGGGGCGGACGAGGGAGACCCAGTACTTC. This codes for CASSGAGRTRETQYF.

The rearrangement uses TRBV2 and TRBJ2-3; D gene unclear. Germline loops: CDR1 SNHLY, CDR2 FYNNEI. Trimming left V 7 bases short and J 0 bases short, with 11 bases between. This CDR3 comprises 14 residues. The CDR3 bases are TGTGCCAGCAATATAGCACTGAGCACAGATACGCAGTATTTT. Protein sequence: CASNIALSTDTQYF.